Following are 9 T cell receptor beta chains from one sample sequenced in a study of CD8 T cells in Susac syndrome. Random hexamers were used to reverse transcribe an amount of roughly 0.5 to 1 ug RNA. TCRdb ran MiXCR on the immunoSEQ multiplex PCR reads and lists one entry per CDR3 protein. The sample lists 120,000 to 150,000 distinct CDR3 sequences, nearly 97% occurring once. Sequences were obtained from CD4+ T cells from PBMCs. The receptors were gathered from a human donor with Susac syndrome.

CDR3 residues: CASSPTTGARDTEAFF. In DNA form, the CDR3 reads TGTGCCAGCAGCCCGACCACAGGGGCGCGGGACACTGAAGCTTTCTTT. V usage is TRBV9 and J usage is TRBJ1-1; 7 positions match TRBD1. This CDR3 spans 16 amino acids. The junction had 12 bases not matched to a gene; V was cut back by 4 bases and J by 3 bases. Per the germline V gene, CDR1 is SGDLS and CDR2 is YYNGEE. Complete variable domain (other parts from reference TRBV9 and TRBJ1-1): DSGVTQTPKHLITATGQRVTLRCSPRSGDLSVYWYQQSLDQGLQFLIQYYNGEERAKGNILERFSAQQFPDLHSELNLSSLELGDSALYFCASSPTTGARDTEAFFGQGTRLTVV.

This chain uses TRBV7-3 with TRBJ2-1; 9 nucleotides line up with TRBD2. The CDR3 length is 13 residues. The germline CDR1 and CDR2 sequences are SGHTA and FQGTGA. The V gene end was trimmed by 5 bases and the J gene end by 8 bases; junction bases not matched to a gene: 4. CDR3 region: CASSQGLADEQFF. CDR3 nucleotides: TGTGCCAGCAGCCAGGGACTAGCTGATGAGCAGTTCTTC.

The DNA of the CDR3 is TGCAGTGCTAGAGATGGGCTGGGACTAGCTACCTACGAGCAGTACTTC. This translates into CSARDGLGLATYEQYF. The chain recombines TRBV20-1 with TRBJ2-7; 9 nucleotides match TRBD2. This CDR3 comprises 16 residues. Per germline, CDR1 DFQATT and CDR2 SNEGSKA (reference sequence). The V gene end was trimmed by 0 bases and the J gene end by 2 bases; junction bases not matched to a gene: 8.

J is TRBJ1-4 and V is TRBV11-1, with unresolved D. Germline V gives CDR1 SGHAT, CDR2 FQDESV (reference sequence). V shed 5 bases and J shed 13 bases, with 14 bases lying between them. CDR3 length equals 12 residues. CDR3 residues: CASSLRAGLLFF. The DNA of the CDR3 is TGTGCCAGCAGCCTGAGGGCGGGCCTACTGTTTTTT.

The chain carries TRBV14 and TRBJ2-1; no reliable D call. Germline CDR1 SGHDN, CDR2 FVKESK. Deletions cut 5 bases from V and 3 bases from J, with 20 bases between. This CDR3 region has 17 residues. The CDR3 region is CASSAQVGSLVYNEQFF. CDR3 sequence (DNA): TGTGCCAGCAGCGCTCAGGTGGGAAGCCTCGTCTACAATGAGCAGTTCTTC. Full variable domain (missing parts from reference TRBV14 and TRBJ2-1): EAGVTQFPSHSVIEKGQTVTLRCDPISGHDNLYWYRRVMGKEIKFLLHFVKESKQDESGMPNNRFLAERTGGTYSTLKVQPAELEDSGVYFCASSAQVGSLVYNEQFFGPGTRLTVL.

The chain has TRBV20-1 and TRBJ1-1; the D gene is possibly TRBD1 (6 bases). V dropped 4 bases and J dropped 5 bases, with 20 bases sitting between them. Germline CDR1 is DFQATT and CDR2 is SNEGSKA (reference sequence). The CDR3 totals 15 residues. The CDR3 loop is CSAKRQAAVETEAFF. CDR3 DNA sequence: TGCAGTGCTAAACGACAGGCCGCGGTGGAGACTGAAGCTTTCTTT.

In DNA, the CDR3 is TGTGCCAGCAGCCGGGGGGGCAGGTCGTACAATGAGCAGTTCTTC. Amino acids: CASSRGGRSYNEQFF. The chain links TRBV9 to TRBJ2-1; 8 nucleotides match TRBD2. The length of the CDR3 is 15 residues. CDR1 and CDR2 (germline): SGDLS, YYNGEE. The V and J ends lost 4 bases and 4 bases, in that order; junction bases with no gene match: 7.

V gene TRBV11-2 combines with J gene TRBJ2-7, with TRBD2 as a possible D gene (5 bases). Germline V gene data show CDR1 as SGHAT and CDR2 as FQNNGV. The CDR3 covers 15 residues. V lost 2 bases, J lost 4 bases, and 15 bases lay in between. The CDR3 DNA follows: TGTGCCAGCAGCTTACTGTCCGGGATCGTATACGAGCAGTACTTC. Protein: CASSLLSGIVYEQYF. Combining the CDR3 with reference TRBV11-2 and TRBJ2-7 gives the whole variable domain EAGVAQSPRYKIIEKRQSVAFWCNPISGHATLYWYQQILGQGPKLLIQFQNNGVVDDSQLPKDRFSAERLKGVDSTLKIQPAKLEDSAVYLCASSLLSGIVYEQYFGPGTRLTVT.

The V and J genes are TRBV20-1 and TRBJ2-4; no clear D gene. CDR3 length equals 14 residues. The ends were cut back, 3 bases at V and 0 bases at J, with 9 bases in the middle. Per germline, CDR1 DFQATT and CDR2 SNEGSKA (reference sequence). Written as DNA, the CDR3 is TGCAGTGCTAGGGTTTTGCAAGCCAAAAACATTCAGTACTTC. This translates into CSARVLQAKNIQYF.